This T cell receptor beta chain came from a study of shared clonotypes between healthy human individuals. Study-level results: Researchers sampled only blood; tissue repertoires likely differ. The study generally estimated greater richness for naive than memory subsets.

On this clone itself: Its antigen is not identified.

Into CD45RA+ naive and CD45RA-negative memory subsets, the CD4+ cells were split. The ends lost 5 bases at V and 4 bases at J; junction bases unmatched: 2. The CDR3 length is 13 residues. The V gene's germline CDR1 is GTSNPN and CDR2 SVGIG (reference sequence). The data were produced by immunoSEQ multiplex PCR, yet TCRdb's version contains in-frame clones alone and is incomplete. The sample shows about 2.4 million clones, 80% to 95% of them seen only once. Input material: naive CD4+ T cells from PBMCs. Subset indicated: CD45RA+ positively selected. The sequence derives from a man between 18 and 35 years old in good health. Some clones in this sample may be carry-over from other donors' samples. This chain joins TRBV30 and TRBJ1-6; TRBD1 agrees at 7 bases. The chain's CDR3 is CAWGGQYNSPLHF. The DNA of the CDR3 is TGTGCCTGGGGGGGACAGTATAATTCACCCCTCCACTTT.